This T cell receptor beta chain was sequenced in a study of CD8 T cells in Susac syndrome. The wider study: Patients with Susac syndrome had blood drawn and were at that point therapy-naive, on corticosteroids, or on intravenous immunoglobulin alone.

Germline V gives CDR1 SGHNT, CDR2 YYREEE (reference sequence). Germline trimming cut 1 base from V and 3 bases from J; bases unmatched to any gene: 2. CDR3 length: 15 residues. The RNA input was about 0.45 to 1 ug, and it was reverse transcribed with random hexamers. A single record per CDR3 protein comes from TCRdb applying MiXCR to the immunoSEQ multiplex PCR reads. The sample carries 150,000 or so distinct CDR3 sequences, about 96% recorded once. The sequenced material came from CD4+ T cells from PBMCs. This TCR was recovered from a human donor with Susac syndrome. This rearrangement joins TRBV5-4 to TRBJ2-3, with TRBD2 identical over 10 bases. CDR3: CASSLTSGVTDTQYF. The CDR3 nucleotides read TGTGCCAGCAGCTTGACTAGCGGGGTTACAGATACGCAGTATTTT.